This record looks at one TCR beta chain sequence and its context. Antigen: not known. 5'RACE primed from the constant segment yielded TCR alpha and TCR beta cDNA libraries bearing sample barcodes and UMIs. TCRdb itself ran the 5' RACE reads through MiXCR, one entry per CDR3 protein. The sample lists 210,000 or so distinct CDR3 sequences, approximately 20% occurring once. The data belong to a study of T-cell memory formation after mild COVID-19. On the study more broadly: TCR clustering was largely donor specific. General study points: Prior to infection, memory already included some responding clones, suggesting cross-reactive memory joined. For contracting clones, CD4+ ones sat mainly in CM and EM, CD8+ in EMRA.

Germline CDR1 reads ENHRY; CDR2 reads SYGVKD. V lost 9 bases, J lost 7 bases, and 14 bases stayed unmatched. This CDR3 region has 15 residues. This sequence was found in an adult woman who had mild COVID-19 (a few samples of this study predate the infection). Cell type and time point are not known. The chain couples TRBV10-3 to TRBJ2-7; 11 positions match TRBD1. Input material: PBMCs or a T cell subset sorted from them (not recorded which). Here the CDR3 DNA reads TGTGCCATGGCGCGTGTCGGACAGGGGGCAAGGGAGCAGTACTTC. Residues: CAMARVGQGAREQYF.